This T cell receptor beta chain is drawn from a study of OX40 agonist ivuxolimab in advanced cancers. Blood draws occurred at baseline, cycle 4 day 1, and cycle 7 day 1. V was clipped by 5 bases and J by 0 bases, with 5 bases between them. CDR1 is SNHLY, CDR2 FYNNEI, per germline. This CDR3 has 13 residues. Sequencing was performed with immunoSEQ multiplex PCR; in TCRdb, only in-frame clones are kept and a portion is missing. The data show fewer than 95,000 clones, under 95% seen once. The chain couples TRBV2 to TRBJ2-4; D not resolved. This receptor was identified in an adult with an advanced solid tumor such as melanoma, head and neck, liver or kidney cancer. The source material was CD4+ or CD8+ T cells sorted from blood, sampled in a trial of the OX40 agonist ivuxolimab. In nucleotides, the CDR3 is TGTGCCAGCAGTACACTAGCCAAAAACATTCAGTACTTC. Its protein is CASSTLAKNIQYF.